The 24 T cell receptor beta chains reported below all come from one sample, sequenced in a study of blood T cell repertoires in COVID-19. This table comes from immunoSEQ multiplex PCR, and its TCRdb copy is limited to in-frame clones, with some not included. The sample lists approximately 290,000 clones, roughly 88% seen once, with 4.3% in the top ten. Sequenced: PBMCs or T cells enriched from blood (not recorded which). These receptors all stem from a woman in her 30s who had recovered from COVID-19.

This chain links TRBV3-1 (or the pseudogene TRBV3-2) with TRBJ2-7; 9 bases line up with TRBD1. With V trimmed by 6 bases and J by 1 base, 4 bases remained unmatched. The CDR3 sequence is 14 residues long. CDR1 is LGHDT and CDR2 is YNNKEL in the germline V gene (reference sequence). This chain's CDR3 is CASSTGTGSYEQYF. Here the CDR3 DNA reads TGTGCCAGCAGTACCGGGACAGGGTCCTACGAGCAGTACTTC.

This chain joins TRBV7-8 and TRBJ1-2; D possibly corresponds to TRBD1 (6 bases). The CDR3 is made up of 13 amino acids. V lost 5 bases and J lost 4, with 11 bases in between. Germline CDR1 reads SGHVS; CDR2 reads FQNEAQ. In DNA form, the CDR3 reads TGTGCCAGCAGCGTAGACAGGACCTATGGCTACACCTTC. It translates to CASSVDRTYGYTF.

The chain links TRBV10-1 to TRBJ2-5; maybe TRBD1 (6 bases). Germline V gives CDR1 WNHNN, CDR2 SYGVQD (reference sequence). The CDR3 sequence is 13 residues long. Trimming took 5 bases from V and 2 from J, leaving 9 bases between them. This chain's CDR3 is CASSRDTQETQYF. CDR3 DNA sequence: TGCGCCAGCAGTCGGGACACTCAAGAGACCCAGTACTTC.

The chain combines TRBV19 with TRBJ1-5; weak D call: TRBD1 (6 bases). The germline gives CDR1 LNHDA, CDR2 SQIVND (reference sequence). This CDR3 region has 17 residues. The V end lost 3 bases, the J end lost 6 bases, and 21 bases lay between the germline ends. CDR3 residues: CASSIGSLWGLTQPQHF. DNA of the CDR3: TGTGCCAGTAGTATCGGCTCTCTGTGGGGGCTCACTCAGCCCCAGCATTTT. Supplemented by reference TRBV19 and TRBJ1-5, the full variable domain reads DGGITQSPKYLFRKEGQNVTLSCEQNLNHDAMYWYRQDPGQGLRLIYYSQIVNDFQKGDIAEGYSVSREKKESFPLTVTSAQKNPTAFYLCASSIGSLWGLTQPQHFGDGTRLSIL.

Only one count was recorded for this clone. This chain links TRBV7-7 with TRBJ2-1; the D is unclear. CDR3 length equals 13 residues. V lost 0 bases and J lost 9, with 9 bases in between. Germline lookup yields CDR1 SSHAT and CDR2 FNYEAQ (reference sequence). The CDR3 coding sequence is TGTGCCAGCAGCTTAGCCGACAAGCCTGAGCAGTTCTTC. Protein product: CASSLADKPEQFF.

The CDR3: CASSVLWRESLGTEAFF. CDR3 DNA sequence: TGTGCCAGCAGCGTACTATGGAGGGAAAGTTTGGGCACTGAAGCTTTCTTT. This sequence joins TRBV9 and TRBJ1-1; D call uncertain. CDR1 is SGDLS, CDR2 YYNGEE, per germline. The CDR3 is 17 residues long. The V end lost 1 base, the J end lost 4 bases, and 20 bases lay between the germline ends. The full variable domain, with the rest looked up from reference TRBV9 and TRBJ1-1, is DSGVTQTPKHLITATGQRVTLRCSPRSGDLSVYWYQQSLDQGLQFLIQYYNGEERAKGNILERFSAQQFPDLHSELNLSSLELGDSALYFCASSVLWRESLGTEAFFGQGTRLTVV.

The J gene is TRBJ2-7, the V gene TRBV30; D possibly corresponds to TRBD2 (5 bases). Germline CDR1 is GTSNPN and CDR2 is SVGIG (reference sequence). The length of the CDR3 is 15 residues. Deletions cut 3 bases from V and 0 bases from J, with 15 bases between. The DNA for the CDR3 is TGTGCCTGGAGCCCCCCGAGGGCGTACTCCTACGAGCAGTACTTC. This encodes CAWSPPRAYSYEQYF.

J is TRBJ2-6 and V is TRBV24-1; 7 nucleotides line up with TRBD1. The CDR3 runs 18 residues. From germline, CDR1 is KGHDR and CDR2 SFDVKD. J was trimmed by 0 bases and V by 9 bases; bases with no gene match: 13. The CDR3 DNA is TGTGCCACCGGCCCGACAGGGAAAGCCTTCTCTGGGGCCAACGTCCTGACTTTC. This encodes CATGPTGKAFSGANVLTF.

The V call is TRBV24-1, the J call TRBJ2-1, with 9 bases fitting TRBD2. Germline-derived CDR1 and CDR2 are KGHDR and SFDVKD. V trimming: 3 bases; J trimming: 7 bases; junction bases outside the gene matches: 3. This CDR3 comprises 14 residues. The CDR3 loop reads CATSDSGRFNEQFF. The CDR3 region has the DNA TGTGCCACCAGTGATAGCGGGAGGTTTAATGAGCAGTTCTTC.

The chain couples TRBV10-3 to TRBJ2-5, with D tentatively TRBD2 (6 bases). Deletions cut 0 bases from V and 2 bases from J, with 10 bases between. From germline, CDR1 is ENHRY and CDR2 SYGVKD. The length of the CDR3 is 15 residues. Here the CDR3 reads CAISESSGVQETQYF. The CDR3 DNA reads TGTGCCATCAGTGAGTCTAGCGGCGTTCAAGAGACCCAGTACTTC.

The chain joins TRBV5-4 to TRBJ1-3; 8 positions match TRBD1. The CDR3 spans 16 residues. V shed 0 bases and J 3 bases; nucleotides not matched to a gene: 5. Germline V CDR1 and CDR2: SGHNT, YYREEE (reference sequence). CDR3 residues: CASSLETGEFGNTIYF. The CDR3 coding sequence is TGTGCCAGCAGCTTGGAGACAGGGGAGTTTGGAAACACCATATATTTT.

CDR3: CASGSGPEQFF. CDR3 DNA: TGTGCTAGTGGTTCGGGTCCTGAGCAGTTCTTC. The chain is built from TRBV12-5 and TRBJ2-1; the D is unclear. V lost 4 bases and J 9 bases, leaving 7 bases between the germline ends. Germline CDR1 and CDR2: LGHNT and FRNRAP. This CDR3 spans 11 amino acids.

The chain recombines TRBV6-2 or TRBV6-3 with TRBJ1-5; TRBD1 is a possible D gene (5 bases). The germline V gene encodes CDR1 MNHEY and CDR2 SVGEGT. Deletions cut 5 bases from V and 7 bases from J, with 15 bases between. This CDR3 comprises 14 residues. CDR3 DNA sequence: TGTGCCAGCAGTGGCTTCCAGGGTAGCCAGCCCCAGCATTTT. Translation: CASSGFQGSQPQHF.

This clone was seen a few times. The chain joins TRBV4-1 to TRBJ2-5; 7 nucleotides agree with TRBD1. CDR3 size: 14 residues. The junction had 5 bases not matched to a gene; V was cut back by 3 bases and J by 4 bases. Germline V gene lookup returns CDR1 MGHRA and CDR2 YSYEKL. The CDR3 is CASSHDRVSETQYF. Here the CDR3 DNA reads TGCGCCAGCAGCCATGACAGGGTATCAGAGACCCAGTACTTC.

This chain joins TRBV5-8 and TRBJ2-7; maybe TRBD1 (5 bases). V was pared by 3 bases and J by 4 bases, with 14 bases between. This CDR3 comprises 14 residues. Germline CDR1 reads SGHTS; CDR2 reads YDEGEE. CDR3 in DNA: TGTGCCAGCAGCTCCCTCCTTCGACAGTACGAGCAGTACTTC. Protein sequence: CASSSLLRQYEQYF.

The chain is built from TRBV10-2 and TRBJ1-5, with 9 bases that match TRBD1. Unmatched junction bases numbered 5, after V lost 3 bases and J lost 8 bases. The CDR3 spans 14 residues. Germline V gives CDR1 WSHSY, CDR2 SAAADI. CDR3 coding DNA: TGCGCCAGCAGTGAAGGGACAGGGTGGAAGCCCCAGCATTTT. This translates into CASSEGTGWKPQHF.

This clone was observed a handful of times. This sequence joins TRBV7-9 and TRBJ1-2; possibly TRBD1 for D (6 bases). Germline V gives CDR1 SEHNR, CDR2 FQNEAQ (reference sequence). V dropped 5 bases and J dropped 4 bases, with 11 bases sitting between them. The CDR3 has 13 residues. CDR3 protein: CASSQGTSYGYTF. CDR3 DNA sequence: TGTGCCAGCAGCCAAGGGACAAGCTATGGCTACACCTTC. Supplemented by reference TRBV7-9 and TRBJ1-2, the full variable domain reads DTGVSQNPRHKITKRGQNVTFRCDPISEHNRLYWYRQTLGQGPEFLTYFQNEAQLEKSRLLSDRFSAERPKGSFSTLEIQRTEQGDSAMYLCASSQGTSYGYTFGSGTRLTVV.

This clone was found a few times. This chain links TRBV29-1 with TRBJ1-2; 7 bases agree with TRBD1. This CDR3 comprises 12 residues. With V trimmed by 6 bases and J by 4 bases, 5 bases remained unmatched. The germline V gene encodes CDR1 SQVTM and CDR2 ANQGSEA. This chain's CDR3 is CSVGDRSYGYTF. Here the CDR3 DNA reads TGCAGCGTGGGGGACAGAAGCTATGGCTACACCTTC.

V and J are TRBV11-2 and TRBJ1-2; 7 nucleotides line up with TRBD1. This CDR3 is 14 amino acids long. Losses at the gene ends were 6 bases for V and 4 bases for J; bases not matched to a gene: 8. CDR1 and CDR2 (germline): SGHAT, FQNNGV. The CDR3 sequence: CASSLGGESYGYTF. CDR3 DNA: TGTGCCAGCAGTCTAGGGGGCGAAAGCTATGGCTACACCTTC.

The chain is built from TRBV3-1 (or the pseudogene TRBV3-2) and TRBJ1-1, with TRBD1 as a possible D gene (5 bases). The CDR3 covers 17 residues. V gave up 4 bases and J gave up 1 base, with 19 bases separating them. CDR1 and CDR2 from the germline V gene are LGHDT and YNNKEL (reference sequence). CDR3 sequence reads: CASSRGRPTRGNTEAFF. The CDR3 coding sequence is TGTGCCAGCAGCCGGGGGAGACCGACTAGAGGGAACACTGAAGCTTTCTTT.

This chain connects TRBV5-1 to TRBJ2-2, with 10 bases matching TRBD2. The germline CDR1 and CDR2 sequences are SGHRS and YFSETQ. CDR3 length equals 16 residues. Trimming removed 7 bases from V and 1 base from J; junction bases left unmatched: 7. CDR3 nucleotides: TGCGCCAGCCAGCTAGCGGGGGCTTTGAACACCGGGGAGCTGTTTTTT. Translated, it gives CASQLAGALNTGELFF.

The rearrangement links TRBV29-1 to TRBJ2-2, with 8 positions matching TRBD2. J was trimmed by 4 bases and V by 3 bases; bases with no gene match: 4. The CDR3 loop spans 14 amino acids. The germline V gene has CDR1 SQVTM and CDR2 ANQGSEA. CDR3 amino acids: CSVDSGTATGELFF. The CDR3 DNA follows: TGCAGCGTTGATAGCGGGACTGCCACCGGGGAGCTGTTTTTT.

The J gene is TRBJ2-7, the V gene TRBV18, with 7 nucleotides matching TRBD1. V lost 2 bases to trimming and J lost 2 bases; unmatched junction nucleotides: 3. The CDR3 totals 14 residues. From germline, CDR1 is KGHSH and CDR2 LQKENI. CDR3 DNA: TGTGCCAGCTCACCAGGACAGGCGACCTACGAGCAGTACTTC. Translating it yields CASSPGQATYEQYF.

The chain links TRBV16 to TRBJ1-3; D is unresolved. The CDR3 length is 15 residues. V shed 0 bases and J shed 1 base, with 7 bases lying between them. CDR1 is KGHSY, CDR2 FQNENV, per germline. The CDR3 DNA sequence: TGTGCCAGCAGCCAATCGACCAGGTCTGGAAACACCATATATTTT. This codes for CASSQSTRSGNTIYF.